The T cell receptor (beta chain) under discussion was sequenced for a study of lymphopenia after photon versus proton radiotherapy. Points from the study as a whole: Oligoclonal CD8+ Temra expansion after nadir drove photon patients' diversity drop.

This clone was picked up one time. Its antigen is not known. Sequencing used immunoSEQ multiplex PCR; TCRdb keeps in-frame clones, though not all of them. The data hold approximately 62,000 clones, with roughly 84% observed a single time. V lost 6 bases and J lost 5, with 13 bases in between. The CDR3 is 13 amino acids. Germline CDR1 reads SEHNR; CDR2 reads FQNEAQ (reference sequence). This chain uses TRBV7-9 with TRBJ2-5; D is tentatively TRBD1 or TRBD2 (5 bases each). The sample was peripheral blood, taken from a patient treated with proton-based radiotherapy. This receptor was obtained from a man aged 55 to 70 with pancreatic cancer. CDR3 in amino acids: CASRIGASETQYF. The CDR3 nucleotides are TGTGCCAGCAGGATCGGGGCTAGCGAGACCCAGTACTTC. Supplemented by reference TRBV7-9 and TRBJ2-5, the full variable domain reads DTGVSQNPRHKITKRGQNVTFRCDPISEHNRLYWYRQTLGQGPEFLTYFQNEAQLEKSRLLSDRFSAERPKGSFSTLEIQRTEQGDSAMYLCASRIGASETQYFGPGTRLLVL.